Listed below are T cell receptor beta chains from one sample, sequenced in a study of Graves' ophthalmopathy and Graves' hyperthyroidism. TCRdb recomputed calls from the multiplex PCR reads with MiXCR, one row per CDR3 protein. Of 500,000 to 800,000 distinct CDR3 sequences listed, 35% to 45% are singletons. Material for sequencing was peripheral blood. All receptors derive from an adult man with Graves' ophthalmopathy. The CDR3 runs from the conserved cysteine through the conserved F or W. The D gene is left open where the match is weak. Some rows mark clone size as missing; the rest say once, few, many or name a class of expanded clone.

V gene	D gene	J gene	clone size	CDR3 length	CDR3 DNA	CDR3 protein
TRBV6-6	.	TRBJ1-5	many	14	TGTGCCACCCTTCCCGGGGCGATCAATCAGCCCCAGCATTTT	CATLPGAINQPQHF
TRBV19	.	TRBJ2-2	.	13	TGTGCCAGTAGTATTGGGATCACCGGGGAGCTGTTTTTT	CASSIGITGELFF
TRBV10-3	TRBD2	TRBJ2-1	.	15	TGTGCCATCAGTGAGGGACTAGCGGACCACAATGAGCAGTTCTTC	CAISEGLADHNEQFF
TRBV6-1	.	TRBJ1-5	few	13	TGTGCCAGCAGTGAATGGGGCCGAGGGGCCCAGCATTTT	CASSEWGRGAQHF
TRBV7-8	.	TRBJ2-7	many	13	TGTGCCAGCACCCTCGGGAACGTGGACGAGCAGTACTTC	CASTLGNVDEQYF
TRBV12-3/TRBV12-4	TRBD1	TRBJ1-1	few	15	TGTGCCAGCAGTTTCTGGACAGGGGCCGGCACTGAAGCTTTCTTT	CASSFWTGAGTEAFF
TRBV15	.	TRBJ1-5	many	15	TGTGCCACCAGCAGAGTGAGGCAGGGCGGTCAGCCCCAGCATTTT	CATSRVRQGGQPQHF
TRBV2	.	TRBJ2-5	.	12	TGTGCCAGCACAGGGGAGGAAGAGACCCAGTACTTC	CASTGEEETQYF
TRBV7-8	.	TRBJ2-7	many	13	TGTGCCAGCAGCGTATCTGGGGCCTACGAGCAGTACTTC	CASSVSGAYEQYF
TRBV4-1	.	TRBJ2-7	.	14	TGCGCCAGCAGCTACCACGGGGGGCTCTCCGAGCAGTACTTC	CASSYHGGLSEQYF
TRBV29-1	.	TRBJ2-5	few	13	TGCAGCTTGACAGGCGGACCGCAAGAGACCCAGTACTTC	CSLTGGPQETQYF
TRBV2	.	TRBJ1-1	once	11	TGTGCCAGCAGTGAAGTAGGAAGGGCTTTCTTT	CASSEVGRAFF
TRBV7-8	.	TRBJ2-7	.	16	TGTGCCAGCAGCTTAGTTGCAGGGCGAACTTCCTACGAGCAGTACTTC	CASSLVAGRTSYEQYF
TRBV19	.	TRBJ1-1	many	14	TGTGCCAGTAGTATAAGCGACGGGAACACTGAAGCTTTCTTT	CASSISDGNTEAFF
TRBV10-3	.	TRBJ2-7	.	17	TGTGCCAGCAGTTACTCCCCTGACCCTCAGCAGTTCTACGAGCAGTACTTC	CASSYSPDPQQFYEQYF
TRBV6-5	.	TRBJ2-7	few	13	TGTGCCAGCCAGGGGCCCAGCTTCTACGAGCAGTACTTC	CASQGPSFYEQYF
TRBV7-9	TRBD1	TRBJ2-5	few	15	TGTGCCAGCAGCTTATCGACAGGGGTCAACCAGCCCCAGTACTTC	CASSLSTGVNQPQYF
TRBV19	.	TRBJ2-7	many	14	TGTGCCAGTAGTATCGAGAGGGGCCCCTACGAGCAGTACTTC	CASSIERGPYEQYF
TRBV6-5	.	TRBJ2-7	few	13	TGTGCAATTCGGGGACCCGGCTCCTACGAGCAGTACTTC	CAIRGPGSYEQYF
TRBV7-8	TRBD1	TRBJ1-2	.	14	TGTGCCAGCAGCCTAAGGACAGGGTACTATGGCTACACCTTC	CASSLRTGYYGYTF
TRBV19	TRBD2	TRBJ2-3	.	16	TGTGCCAGTAGTACCTATAGCGGGAGAAGGACAGATACGCAGTATTTT	CASSTYSGRRTDTQYF
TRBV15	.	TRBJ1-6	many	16	TGTGCCACCAGCAGAGATGGGGACCCCGACAGGTCACCCCTCCACTTT	CATSRDGDPDRSPLHF